The source of this T cell receptor beta chain is a study of blood T cell repertoires in COVID-19 (TCRdb year 2020). The study in broad terms: Collaborator samples came from the United States, Italy and Spain and covered acute and convalescent phases of COVID-19. The material from the prospective study consisted of cDNA or gDNA derived from T cells, B-cell-depleted T cells, or PBMCs. The sample metadata nearly always contained a de-identified subject ID, COVID-19 status, age in years and sex. The repertoires were made available in a free public database intended to serve as a resource for research on the immune response to SARS-CoV-2. The samples were drawn from the first 160 participants of the ongoing ImmuneRACE study and from more than 1,000 subjects provided by 6 global collaborators. Subjects who had been exposed to COVID-19, were actively infected with it, or had recovered from it provided the deeply sampled blood TCRbeta repertoires that made up the dataset. Where HLA class I and class II types were available, the types were taken from metadata supplied by the sample provider, not from assay-based typing.

Whole blood was collected in K2EDTA tubes by collaborating institutions according to the institutions' own protocols. For TCRbeta analysis, collaborators shipped samples as frozen whole blood, isolated PBMCs, or DNA extracted from either of those sample types. The immunoSEQ Assay, a bias-controlled multiplex PCR, was used to amplify TCRbeta CDR3 regions from genomic DNA. The original methods were these. The number of nucleated cells in each sample was estimated by amplification of reference gene primers within the assay. To quantify the absolute abundance of each unique TCRbeta CDR3 rearrangement, sequence reads were collapsed and filtered. Productive Simpson clonality was computed per sample as the square root of Simpson's diversity index over productive rearrangements. TCRdb took over this immuneACCESS table, retaining in-frame rearrangements with V and J assigned. Such tables are incomplete; in checked studies, under half of the missing clones stem from an unresolved V gene, and the remainder is unexplained. V and J calls and clone size come straight from that table; D and trimming were deduced from the DNA. Present in this sample are tens of thousands of clones, approximately 91% of which were seen just once. Approximately 6% of the sample is in the top ten clones.

The paper as a whole reports these results and caveats: Clinical and demographic metadata were provided uncurated, with the amount varying by source and participant.

The cysteine opens and the phenylalanine closes a CDR3 of 16 amino acids. Only the CDR3 DNA stays, 48 bases, in frame from base 1. V lost 0 bases and J lost 2 bases; the stretch between them is 12 bases long. CDR1 and CDR2 are drawn from the germline V gene (reference sequence): SGHNT, YYREEE. For this clone: What this receptor recognizes is not known. It has no much larger one-base neighbor in the sample; base qualities were not kept.

Sample: peripheral blood. The receptor's source is a human donor in a cohort sampled during active COVID-19. The sequence joins TRBV5-4 to TRBJ2-1; a tentative D call is TRBD2 (5 bases match). At the DNA level, the sequence is TGTGCCAGCAGCTTGGTAGGGAGTAAGGCCTACAATGAGCAGTTCTTC. It encodes CASSLVGSKAYNEQFF.